The 20 T cell receptor beta chains below all came from one sample that was sequenced in a study of T cell responses to AZD1222 COVID-19 vaccine. Method: immunoSEQ multiplex PCR; TCRdb's copy keeps in-frame clones and lacks some. The data hold 100,000 to 150,000 clones, with over 90% observed a single time. The sequenced sample was peripheral blood, obtained on day 0 of AZD1222 vaccination. The receptors come from an adult in good health.

The chain recombines TRBV5-4 with TRBJ1-2, with D possibly being TRBD1 (5 bases). This CDR3 comprises 13 residues. Germline values: CDR1 SGHNT, CDR2 YYREEE (reference sequence). V gave up 3 bases and J gave up 13 bases, with 19 bases separating them. The CDR3 DNA is TGTGCCAGCAGCTGGGACCGGGACGGCCGAGGCACCTTC. It translates to CASSWDRDGRGTF.

The rearrangement uses TRBV7-9 and TRBJ2-7; possibly TRBD2 for D (5 bases). CDR3 length equals 11 residues. Trimming removed 4 bases at V and 7 bases at J, with 8 bases between. Germline-derived CDR1 and CDR2 are SEHNR and FQNEAQ (reference sequence). CDR3 sequence reads: CASSSTGEQYF. Here the CDR3 DNA reads TGTGCCAGCAGCTCAACGGGGGAGCAGTACTTC. The entire variable domain, with the rest obtained from reference TRBV7-9 and TRBJ2-7, is as follows: DTGVSQNPRHKITKRGQNVTFRCDPISEHNRLYWYRQTLGQGPEFLTYFQNEAQLEKSRLLSDRFSAERPKGSFSTLEIQRTEQGDSAMYLCASSSTGEQYFGPGTRLTVT.

The chain recombines TRBV15 with TRBJ1-3; D remains unclear. The CDR3 loop spans 15 amino acids. Germline V CDR1 and CDR2: LNHNV, YYDKDF (reference sequence). V was pared by 0 bases and J by 2 bases, with 8 bases between. The DNA of the CDR3 is TGTGCCACCAGCAGAGATCGGGCGGCTGGAAACACCATATATTTT. Protein: CATSRDRAAGNTIYF.

V gene TRBV7-2 combines with J gene TRBJ1-2, with D unclear. The CDR3 is 12 residues long. CDR1 is SGHTA, CDR2 FQGNSA, per germline. The V end lost 3 bases, the J end lost 5 bases, and 7 bases lay between the germline ends. The CDR3 spells CASSFEEYGYTF. The DNA of the CDR3 is TGTGCCAGCAGCTTCGAAGAGTATGGCTACACCTTC.

The table lists this clone with a few counts. The V gene is TRBV2, the J gene TRBJ1-1; tentatively, D is TRBD1 (5 bases). Deletions cut 11 bases from V and 3 bases from J, with 16 bases between. The CDR3 extends over 13 amino acids. The germline CDR1 and CDR2 sequences are SNHLY and FYNNEI. CDR3 sequence (DNA): TGTGCCGGTGGGGAGGGGCAGGACACTGAAGCTTTCTTT. Translated, it gives CAGGEGQDTEAFF.

The CDR3 bases are TGTGCCAGCAGCCCGGTGGCAGGTGGCAGGGGACCAACTAATGAAAAACTGTTTTTT. This translates into CASSPVAGGRGPTNEKLFF. The chain has TRBV9 and TRBJ1-4; D is possibly TRBD1 (6 bases). Germline V CDR1 and CDR2: SGDLS, YYNGEE. The CDR3 is made up of 19 amino acids. V was trimmed by 4 bases and J by 0 bases, leaving 22 bases between them. Full variable domain (rest looked up from reference TRBV9 and TRBJ1-4): DSGVTQTPKHLITATGQRVTLRCSPRSGDLSVYWYQQSLDQGLQFLIQYYNGEERAKGNILERFSAQQFPDLHSELNLSSLELGDSALYFCASSPVAGGRGPTNEKLFFGSGTQLSVL.

This chain links TRBV19 with TRBJ1-4; 9 positions match TRBD1. Trimming at V came to 5 bases and at J to 8 bases, leaving 9 bases not matched to a gene. The CDR3 runs to 15 residues. Germline CDR1 and CDR2: LNHDA and SQIVND (reference sequence). For the CDR3, the DNA is TGTGCCAGTAGTGCCCCGAGGACAGGGGAGGAAAAACTGTTTTTT. It specifies CASSAPRTGEEKLFF.

Only one count was recorded for this clone. The chain recombines TRBV9 with TRBJ1-6, with D hard to call. Trimming left V 2 bases short and J 13 bases short, with 19 bases between. This CDR3 is built from 15 residues. From germline, CDR1 is SGDLS and CDR2 YYNGEE. The CDR3 DNA reads as TGTGCCAGCAGCGTTCTCCCCGGAAGTCAGTCTCCCCTCCACTTT. Its protein is CASSVLPGSQSPLHF.

The chain recombines TRBV28 with TRBJ2-7, with D possibly being TRBD2 (5 bases). The CDR3 spans 12 residues. The germline V and J ends were trimmed by 6 bases and 3 bases, with 9 bases remaining between them. CDR1 is MDHEN and CDR2 is SYDVKM in the germline V gene. As DNA, the CDR3 is TGTGCCAGCAGACCCACTAGCTACGAGCAGTACTTC. Translating gives CASRPTSYEQYF. Looking up the rest from reference TRBV28 and TRBJ2-7 gives the full variable domain: DVKVTQSSRYLVKRTGEKVFLECVQDMDHENMFWYRQDPGLGLRLIYFSYDVKMKEKGDIPEGYSVSREKKERFSLILESASTNQTSMYLCASRPTSYEQYFGPGTRLTVT.

The chain links TRBV10-3 to TRBJ2-1; 9 bases map to TRBD2. Germline V gene data show CDR1 as ENHRY and CDR2 as SYGVKD. Trimming cost V 2 bases and J 5 bases; bases outside gene matches: 7. The CDR3 has 16 residues. In DNA, the CDR3 is TGTGCCATCAGTGAGGCGGGAGGGATGGGCCACAATGAGCAGTTCTTC. Its protein is CAISEAGGMGHNEQFF.

The rearrangement joins TRBV9 to TRBJ1-2; D gene unclear. Trimming cost V 0 bases and J 7 bases, with 16 bases left between them. The CDR3 is 15 amino acids. Per germline, CDR1 SGDLS and CDR2 YYNGEE. The CDR3 nucleotides read TGTGCCAGCAGCGTAGGGGGTGGTTCTGTTGGTGGCTACACCTTC. Protein product: CASSVGGGSVGGYTF.

This rearrangement joins TRBV5-1 to TRBJ1-2; 9 bases fit TRBD1. This CDR3 contains 15 residues. Trimming cost V 4 bases and J 5 bases; bases outside gene matches: 9. Germline CDR1 reads SGHRS; CDR2 reads YFSETQ. The CDR3 reads CASSPTGGVDYGYTF. CDR3 coding DNA: TGCGCCAGCAGCCCCACAGGGGGCGTGGATTATGGCTACACCTTC. The whole variable domain, remainder taken from reference TRBV5-1 and TRBJ1-2, is KAGVTQTPRYLIKTRGQQVTLSCSPISGHRSVSWYQQTPGQGLQFLFEYFSETQRNKGNFPGRFSGRQFSNSRSEMNVSTLELGDSALYLCASSPTGGVDYGYTFGSGTRLTVV.

J is TRBJ1-1 and V is TRBV9; TRBD1 agrees at 7 bases. CDR3 length: 15 residues. Trimming removed 0 bases from V and 8 bases from J; junction bases left unmatched: 10. Germline loops: CDR1 SGDLS, CDR2 YYNGEE. The DNA of the CDR3 is TGTGCCAGCAGCGTAGATGGGGGGACAGTACTAGAAGCTTTCTTT. It encodes CASSVDGGTVLEAFF. Full variable domain (outside the CDR3, taken from reference TRBV9 and TRBJ1-1): DSGVTQTPKHLITATGQRVTLRCSPRSGDLSVYWYQQSLDQGLQFLIQYYNGEERAKGNILERFSAQQFPDLHSELNLSSLELGDSALYFCASSVDGGTVLEAFFGQGTRLTVV.

The genes are TRBV24-1 and TRBJ2-3, with D possibly TRBD2 on 5 matching bases. Germline V lookup: CDR1 KGHDR, CDR2 SFDVKD. Trimming took 5 bases from V and 5 from J, leaving 13 bases between them. The CDR3 is made up of 14 amino acids. Here the CDR3 reads CATSAEGWGDTQYF. The DNA of the CDR3 is TGTGCCACCAGTGCCGAGGGATGGGGAGATACGCAGTATTTT.

The chain couples TRBV11-3 to TRBJ2-2; 8 bases map to TRBD1. The CDR3 is 16 amino acids. Trimming took 5 bases from V and 0 from J; bases not matched to a gene: 5. The germline gives CDR1 SGHNT, CDR2 YENEEA. This CDR3 reads CASSPTTGANTGELFF. The CDR3 nucleotides read TGTGCCAGCAGCCCGACGACAGGGGCGAACACCGGGGAGCTGTTTTTT.

V and J are TRBV27 and TRBJ2-7; 8 positions agree with TRBD2. Trimming removed 5 bases from V and 12 bases from J; junction bases left unmatched: 6. The germline V gene encodes CDR1 MNHEY and CDR2 SMNVEV (reference sequence). CDR3 length: 11 residues. The CDR3 here is CASSVSGALYF. CDR3 nucleotides: TGTGCCAGCAGTGTTAGCGGGGCCCTGTACTTC.

The genes are TRBV11-2 and TRBJ2-1; maybe TRBD1 (5 bases). The germline V gene encodes CDR1 SGHAT and CDR2 FQNNGV. This CDR3 has 16 amino acids. V lost 4 bases and J 6 bases, leaving 19 bases between the germline ends. In DNA form, the CDR3 reads TGTGCCAGCAGCTCATTGGCGGCAGGGTATACCAATGAGCAGTTCTTC. Amino acid sequence: CASSSLAAGYTNEQFF. Full variable domain (outside the CDR3, taken from reference TRBV11-2 and TRBJ2-1): EAGVAQSPRYKIIEKRQSVAFWCNPISGHATLYWYQQILGQGPKLLIQFQNNGVVDDSQLPKDRFSAERLKGVDSTLKIQPAKLEDSAVYLCASSSLAAGYTNEQFFGPGTRLTVL.

J is TRBJ2-7 and V is TRBV7-2; 7 bases line up with TRBD1. Germline CDR1 reads SGHTA; CDR2 reads FQGNSA. This CDR3 contains 14 residues. The V gene end was trimmed by 4 bases and the J gene end by 3 bases; junction bases not matched to a gene: 6. CDR3 nucleotides: TGTGCCAGCAGCTCCGCCGGGACAGTCTACGAGCAGTACTTC. This gives the protein CASSSAGTVYEQYF.

The chain combines TRBV27 with TRBJ1-5, with TRBD1 as a possible D gene (5 bases). The CDR3 contains 19 residues. Germline loops: CDR1 MNHEY, CDR2 SMNVEV (reference sequence). Between the trimmed V and J ends, which lost 2 bases and 0 bases, there was a span of 20 bases. For the CDR3, the DNA is TGTGCCAGCAGTTTACAGGGACCCAACCTAGGATATAGCAATCAGCCCCAGCATTTT. It is translated as CASSLQGPNLGYSNQPQHF.

The chain links TRBV28 to TRBJ1-3; TRBD1 might be the D (5 bases). The CDR3 extends over 16 amino acids. Trimming pared 7 bases from V and 0 bases from J, leaving 16 bases between. Germline V gene data show CDR1 as MDHEN and CDR2 as SYDVKM. The CDR3 region has the DNA TGTGCCAGCAACCTAGGGCGGGGGGACTCTGGAAACACCATATATTTT. It is translated as CASNLGRGDSGNTIYF.